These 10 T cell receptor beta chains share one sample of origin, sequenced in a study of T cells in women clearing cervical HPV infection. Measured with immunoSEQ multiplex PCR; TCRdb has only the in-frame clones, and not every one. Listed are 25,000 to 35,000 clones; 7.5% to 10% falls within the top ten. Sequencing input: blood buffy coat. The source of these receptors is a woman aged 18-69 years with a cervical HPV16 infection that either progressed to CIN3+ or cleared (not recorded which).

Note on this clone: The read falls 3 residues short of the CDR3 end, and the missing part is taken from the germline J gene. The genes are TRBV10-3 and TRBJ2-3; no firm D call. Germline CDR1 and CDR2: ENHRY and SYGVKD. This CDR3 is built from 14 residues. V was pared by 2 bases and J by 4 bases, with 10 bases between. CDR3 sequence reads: CAISEGKVPDTQYF. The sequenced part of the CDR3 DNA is TGTGCCATCAGTGAGGGCAAGGTCCCAGATACG.

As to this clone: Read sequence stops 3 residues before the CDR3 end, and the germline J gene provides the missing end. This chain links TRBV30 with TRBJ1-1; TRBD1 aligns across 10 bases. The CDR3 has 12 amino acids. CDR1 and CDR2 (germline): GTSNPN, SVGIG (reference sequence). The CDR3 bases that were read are TGTGCCTGGGGATCGACAGGGGGCGAA. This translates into CAWGSTGGE. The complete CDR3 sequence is CAWGSTGGEAFF.

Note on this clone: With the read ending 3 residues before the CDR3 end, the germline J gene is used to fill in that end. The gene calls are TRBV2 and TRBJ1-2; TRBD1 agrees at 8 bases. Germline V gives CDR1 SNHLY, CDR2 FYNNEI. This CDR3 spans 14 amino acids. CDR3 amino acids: CASSGRQGARGYTF. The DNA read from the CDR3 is TGTGCCAGCAGTGGAAGGCAGGGGGCGCGAGGC. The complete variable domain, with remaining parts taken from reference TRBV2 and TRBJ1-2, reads EPEVTQTPSHQVTQMGQEVILRCVPISNHLYFYWYRQILGQKVEFLVSFYNNEISEKSEIFDDQFSVERPDGSNFTLKIRSTKLEDSAMYFCASSGRQGARGYTFGSGTRLTVV.

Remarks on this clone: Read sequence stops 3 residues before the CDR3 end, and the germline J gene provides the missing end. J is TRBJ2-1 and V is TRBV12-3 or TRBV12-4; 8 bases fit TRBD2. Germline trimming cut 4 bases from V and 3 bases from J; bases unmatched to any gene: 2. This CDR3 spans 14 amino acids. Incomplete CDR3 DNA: TGTGCCAGCAGTTACAGCGGGAGCTACAATGAG. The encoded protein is CASSYSGSYNE. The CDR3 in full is CASSYSGSYNEQFF.

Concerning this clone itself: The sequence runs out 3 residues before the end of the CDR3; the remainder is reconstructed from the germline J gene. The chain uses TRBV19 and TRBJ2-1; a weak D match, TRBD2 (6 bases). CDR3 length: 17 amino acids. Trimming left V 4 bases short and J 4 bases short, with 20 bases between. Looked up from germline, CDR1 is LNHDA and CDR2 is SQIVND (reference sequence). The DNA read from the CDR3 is TGTGCCAGTAGTACGGGAGCCGGGACTGGGTTTTACAATGAG. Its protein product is CASSTGAGTGFYNE. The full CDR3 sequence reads CASSTGAGTGFYNEQFF.

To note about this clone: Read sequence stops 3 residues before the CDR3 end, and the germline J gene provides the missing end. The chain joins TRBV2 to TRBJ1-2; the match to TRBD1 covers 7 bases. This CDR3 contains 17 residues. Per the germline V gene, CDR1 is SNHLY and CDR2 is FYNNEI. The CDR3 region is CASRLSPSRGSYNDYTF. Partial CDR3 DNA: TGTGCCAGCAGACTGTCGCCCTCCAGGGGGTCTTACAATGAC.

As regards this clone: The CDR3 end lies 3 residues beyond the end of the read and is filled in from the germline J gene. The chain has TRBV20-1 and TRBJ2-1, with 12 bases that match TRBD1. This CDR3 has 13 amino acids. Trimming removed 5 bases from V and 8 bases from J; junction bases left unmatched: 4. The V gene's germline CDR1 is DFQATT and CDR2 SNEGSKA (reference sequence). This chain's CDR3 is CSASGTGGHEQFF. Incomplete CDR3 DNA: TGCAGTGCTTCCGGGACAGGGGGCCATGAG.

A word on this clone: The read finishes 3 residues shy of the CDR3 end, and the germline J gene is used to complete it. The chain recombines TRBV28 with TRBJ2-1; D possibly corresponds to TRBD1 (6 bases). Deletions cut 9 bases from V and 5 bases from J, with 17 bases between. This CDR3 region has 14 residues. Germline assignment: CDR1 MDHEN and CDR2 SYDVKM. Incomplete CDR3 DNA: TGTGCCAGTCAACCATCAGGGGTTGACAATGAG. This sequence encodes CASQPSGVDNE. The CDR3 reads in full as CASQPSGVDNEQFF.

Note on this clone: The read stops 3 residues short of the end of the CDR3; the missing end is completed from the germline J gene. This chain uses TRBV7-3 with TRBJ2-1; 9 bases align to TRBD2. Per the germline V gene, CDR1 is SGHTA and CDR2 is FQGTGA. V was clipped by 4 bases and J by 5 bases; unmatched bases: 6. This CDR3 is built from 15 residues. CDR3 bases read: TGTGCCAGCAGCTATAGCGGGGGCTACGACAATGAG. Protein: CASSYSGGYDNE. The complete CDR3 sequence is CASSYSGGYDNEQFF.

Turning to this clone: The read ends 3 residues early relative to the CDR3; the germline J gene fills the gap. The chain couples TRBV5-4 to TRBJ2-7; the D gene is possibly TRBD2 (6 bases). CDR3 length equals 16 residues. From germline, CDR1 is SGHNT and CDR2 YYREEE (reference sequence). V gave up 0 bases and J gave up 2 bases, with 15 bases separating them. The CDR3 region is CASSLEVGGGTYEQYF. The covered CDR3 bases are TGTGCCAGCAGCTTGGAGGTGGGGGGTGGGACCTACGAG.